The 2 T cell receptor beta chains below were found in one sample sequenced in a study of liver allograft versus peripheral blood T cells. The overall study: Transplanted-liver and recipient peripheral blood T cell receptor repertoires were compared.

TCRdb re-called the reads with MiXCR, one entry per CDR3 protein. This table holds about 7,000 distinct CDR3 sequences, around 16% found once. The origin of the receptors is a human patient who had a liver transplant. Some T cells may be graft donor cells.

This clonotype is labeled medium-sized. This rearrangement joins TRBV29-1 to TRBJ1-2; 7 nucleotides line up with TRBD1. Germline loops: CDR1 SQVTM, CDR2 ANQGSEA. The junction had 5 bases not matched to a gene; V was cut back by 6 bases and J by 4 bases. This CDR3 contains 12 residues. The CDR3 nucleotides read TGCAGCGTCGCACAGGGGCTCTATGGCTACACCTTC. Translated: CSVAQGLYGYTF.

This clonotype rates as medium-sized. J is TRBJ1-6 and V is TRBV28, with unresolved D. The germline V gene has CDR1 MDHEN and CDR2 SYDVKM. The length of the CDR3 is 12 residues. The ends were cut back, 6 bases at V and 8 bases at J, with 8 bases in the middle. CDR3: CASSTGYSPLHF. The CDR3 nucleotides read TGTGCCAGCAGCACTGGTTATTCACCCCTCCACTTT.